The 8 T cell receptor beta chains below were found in one sample sequenced in a study of CD8 T cells in Susac syndrome. The RNA input was about 0.5 to 1 ug, and it was reverse transcribed with random hexamers. TCRdb independently ran MiXCR on the immunoSEQ multiplex PCR reads; one entry per CDR3 protein. The sample includes roughly 190,000 distinct CDR3 sequences, more than 85% of them seen just once. Sequencing input: CD8+ T cells from PBMCs. All receptors come from a human donor with Susac syndrome.

J is TRBJ1-1 and V is TRBV4-1, with D unclear. Trimming took 6 bases from V and 5 from J, leaving 16 bases between them. CDR1 and CDR2 from the germline V gene are MGHRA and YSYEKL. The CDR3 runs to 14 residues. CDR3 in DNA: TGCGCCAGCAGGTCTACCGAGCGATCTACTGAAGCTTTCTTT. Translation gives CASRSTERSTEAFF.

J is TRBJ1-2 and V is TRBV28; D is uncertain. The V end was cut by 7 bases, the J end by 6 bases, with 12 bases between. Germline CDR1 is MDHEN and CDR2 is SYDVKM. This CDR3 is 12 amino acids long. CDR3 loop: CASNQNRDGYTF. CDR3 nucleotides: TGTGCCAGCAACCAAAACAGAGATGGCTACACCTTC.

The V and J genes are TRBV7-8 and TRBJ2-1; possibly TRBD2 for D (6 bases). The V end was cut by 1 base, the J end by 2 bases, with 9 bases between. This CDR3 spans 15 amino acids. Looked up from germline, CDR1 is SGHVS and CDR2 is FQNEAQ. This chain's CDR3 is CASSLGGGTYNEQFF. In DNA, the CDR3 is TGTGCCAGCAGCTTAGGGGGCGGGACCTACAATGAGCAGTTCTTC.

CDR3 protein: CASGWGGDTQYF. For the CDR3, the DNA is TGTGCTAGTGGTTGGGGTGGGGATACGCAGTATTTT. This sequence joins TRBV12-5 and TRBJ2-3; D is undetermined. This CDR3 contains 12 residues. Germline V gene lookup returns CDR1 LGHNT and CDR2 FRNRAP. With 4 bases removed from V and 6 bases from J, the gap between germline ends came to 8 bases.

V is TRBV19 and J is TRBJ1-2; 7 nucleotides align to TRBD1. The CDR3 runs 15 residues. Germline loops: CDR1 LNHDA, CDR2 SQIVND (reference sequence). The J segment lost 3 bases and the V segment lost 3 bases, leaving 7 bases of the junction unmatched. The CDR3 DNA sequence: TGTGCCAGTAGTATTGGTACCGGGACAGACTATGGCTACACCTTC. Translated, it gives CASSIGTGTDYGYTF.

This chain links TRBV12-3 or TRBV12-4 with TRBJ2-7, with 10 bases aligning to TRBD2. The V segment lost 6 bases and the J segment 7 bases; nucleotides outside the gene matches: 6. This CDR3 has 13 residues. The CDR3 protein is CASSSGRAGEQYF. The DNA for the CDR3 is TGTGCCAGCAGCAGCGGGAGGGCGGGAGAGCAGTACTTC.

The V and J genes are TRBV6-5 and TRBJ2-7; D is possibly TRBD2 (6 bases). This CDR3 comprises 15 residues. V was cut by 0 bases and J by 5 bases, with 14 bases left in between. CDR1 MNHEY and CDR2 SVGAGI come from the germline V gene. CDR3: CASSYSATSLNEQYF. CDR3 DNA: TGTGCCAGCAGTTACTCGGCGACTAGTCTCAACGAGCAGTACTTC.

The chain employs TRBV19 and TRBJ1-1; D gene unclear. Germline V gene data show CDR1 as LNHDA and CDR2 as SQIVND (reference sequence). Trimming removed 3 bases at V and 3 bases at J, with 11 bases between. CDR3 length: 14 amino acids. The CDR3 DNA is TGTGCCAGTAGTATCCTTCCCGGGGACACTGAAGCTTTCTTT. Amino acid sequence: CASSILPGDTEAFF.